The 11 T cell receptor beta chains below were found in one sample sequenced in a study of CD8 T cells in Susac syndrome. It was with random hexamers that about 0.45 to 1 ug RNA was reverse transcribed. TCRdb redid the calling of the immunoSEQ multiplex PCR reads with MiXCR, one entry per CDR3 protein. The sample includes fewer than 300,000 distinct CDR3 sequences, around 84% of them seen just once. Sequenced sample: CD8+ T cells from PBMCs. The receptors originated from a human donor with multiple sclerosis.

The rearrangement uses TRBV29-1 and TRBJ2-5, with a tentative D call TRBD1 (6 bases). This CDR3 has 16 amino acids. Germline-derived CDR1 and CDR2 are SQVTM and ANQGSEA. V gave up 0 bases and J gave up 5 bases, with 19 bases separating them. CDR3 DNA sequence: TGCAGCGTTGAAGATAGAGGCCAGGGGTTTATCGAGACCCAGTACTTC. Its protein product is CSVEDRGQGFIETQYF.

The CDR3 spells CATRSGQPSLARANVLTF. CDR3 bases: TGTGCCACCAGATCGGGACAGCCTTCTCTAGCTAGGGCCAACGTCCTGACTTTC. The rearrangement links TRBV15 to TRBJ2-6, with TRBD1 matching 7 bases. Germline trimming cut 6 bases from V and 5 bases from J; bases unmatched to any gene: 16. CDR1 and CDR2 from the germline V gene are LNHNV and YYDKDF (reference sequence). CDR3 length equals 18 residues. The full variable domain, its missing parts supplied by reference TRBV15 and TRBJ2-6, is DAMVIQNPRYQVTQFGKPVTLSCSQTLNHNVMYWYQQKSSQAPKLLFHYYDKDFNNEADTPDNFQSRRPNTSFCFLDIRSPGLGDTAMYLCATRSGQPSLARANVLTFGAGSRLTVL.

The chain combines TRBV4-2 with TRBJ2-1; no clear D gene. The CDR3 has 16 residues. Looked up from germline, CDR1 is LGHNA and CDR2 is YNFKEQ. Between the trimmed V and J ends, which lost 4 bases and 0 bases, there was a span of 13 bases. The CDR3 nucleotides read TGTGCCAGCAGCCCGACTCTTTCGAGCTCCTACAATGAGCAGTTCTTC. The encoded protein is CASSPTLSSSYNEQFF.

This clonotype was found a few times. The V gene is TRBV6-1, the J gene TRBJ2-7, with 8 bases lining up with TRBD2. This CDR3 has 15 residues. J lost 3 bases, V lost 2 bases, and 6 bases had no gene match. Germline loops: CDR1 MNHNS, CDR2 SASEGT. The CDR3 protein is CASSESASGLYEQYF. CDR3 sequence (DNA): TGTGCCAGCAGTGAATCGGCTAGCGGGCTCTACGAGCAGTACTTC.

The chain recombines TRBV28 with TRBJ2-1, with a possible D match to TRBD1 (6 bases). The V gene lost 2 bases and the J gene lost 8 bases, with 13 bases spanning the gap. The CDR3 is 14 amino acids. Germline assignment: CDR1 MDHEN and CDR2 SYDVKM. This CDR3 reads CASSLRQGRYEQFF. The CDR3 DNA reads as TGTGCCAGCAGTTTAAGGCAGGGGAGATATGAGCAGTTCTTC.

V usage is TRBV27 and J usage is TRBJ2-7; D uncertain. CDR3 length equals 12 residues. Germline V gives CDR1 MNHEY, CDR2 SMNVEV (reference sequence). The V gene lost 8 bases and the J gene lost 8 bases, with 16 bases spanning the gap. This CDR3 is CASGRLTNKQYF. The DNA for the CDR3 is TGTGCCAGCGGGCGCCTAACTAACAAGCAGTACTTC.

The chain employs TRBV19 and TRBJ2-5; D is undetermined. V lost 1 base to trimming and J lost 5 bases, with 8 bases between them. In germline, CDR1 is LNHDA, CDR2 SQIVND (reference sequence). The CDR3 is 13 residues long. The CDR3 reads CASSIGLAETQYF. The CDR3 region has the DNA TGTGCCAGTAGTATAGGCTTGGCGGAGACCCAGTACTTC.

The CDR3 spells CSARAVLDHYEQYF. The CDR3, as DNA: TGCAGTGCTAGAGCGGTTCTAGACCACTACGAGCAGTACTTC. The chain combines TRBV20-1 with TRBJ2-7; D is ambiguous. CDR1 is DFQATT, CDR2 SNEGSKA, per germline (reference sequence). This CDR3 has 14 residues. The V and J ends lost 1 base and 3 bases respectively, with 13 bases between them.

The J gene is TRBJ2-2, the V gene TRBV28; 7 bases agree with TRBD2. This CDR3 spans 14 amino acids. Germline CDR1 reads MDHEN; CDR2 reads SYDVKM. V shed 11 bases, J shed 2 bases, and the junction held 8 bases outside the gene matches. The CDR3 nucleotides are TGTGCCGGGGCTAGCGGTCTAAACACCGGGGAGCTGTTTTTT. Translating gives CAGASGLNTGELFF. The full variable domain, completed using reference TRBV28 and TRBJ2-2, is DVKVTQSSRYLVKRTGEKVFLECVQDMDHENMFWYRQDPGLGLRLIYFSYDVKMKEKGDIPEGYSVSREKKERFSLILESASTNQTSMYLCAGASGLNTGELFFGEGSRLTVL.

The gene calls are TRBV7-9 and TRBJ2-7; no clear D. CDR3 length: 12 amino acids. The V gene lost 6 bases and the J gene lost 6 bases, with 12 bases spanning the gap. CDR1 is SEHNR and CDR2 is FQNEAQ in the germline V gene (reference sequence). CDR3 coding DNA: TGTGCCAGCAGGGGAATCGCCCTCGAGCAGTACTTC. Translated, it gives CASRGIALEQYF.

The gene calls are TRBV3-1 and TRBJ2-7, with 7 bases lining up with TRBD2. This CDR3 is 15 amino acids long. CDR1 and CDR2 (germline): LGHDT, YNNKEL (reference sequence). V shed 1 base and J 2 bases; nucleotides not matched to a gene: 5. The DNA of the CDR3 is TGTGCCAGCAGCCAAGTGGGAGGGGTGACCTACGAGCAGTACTTC. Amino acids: CASSQVGGVTYEQYF.